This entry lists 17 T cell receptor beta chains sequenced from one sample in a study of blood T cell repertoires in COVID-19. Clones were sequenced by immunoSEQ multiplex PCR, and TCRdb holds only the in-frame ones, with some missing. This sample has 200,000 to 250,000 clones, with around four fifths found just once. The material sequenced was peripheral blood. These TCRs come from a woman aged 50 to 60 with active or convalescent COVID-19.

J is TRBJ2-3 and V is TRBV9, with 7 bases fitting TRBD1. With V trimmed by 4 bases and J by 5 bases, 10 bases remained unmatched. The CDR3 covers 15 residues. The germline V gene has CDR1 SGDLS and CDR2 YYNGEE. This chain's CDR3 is CASSPPQGGLDTQYF. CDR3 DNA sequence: TGTGCCAGCAGCCCCCCCCAAGGGGGCTTAGATACGCAGTATTTT.

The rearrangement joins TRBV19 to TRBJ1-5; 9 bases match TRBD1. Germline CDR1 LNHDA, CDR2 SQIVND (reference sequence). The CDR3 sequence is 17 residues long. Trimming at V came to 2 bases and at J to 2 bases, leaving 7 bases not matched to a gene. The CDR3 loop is CASSILVQGAGNQPQHF. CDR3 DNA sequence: TGTGCCAGTAGTATACTTGTACAGGGGGCCGGCAATCAGCCCCAGCATTTT.

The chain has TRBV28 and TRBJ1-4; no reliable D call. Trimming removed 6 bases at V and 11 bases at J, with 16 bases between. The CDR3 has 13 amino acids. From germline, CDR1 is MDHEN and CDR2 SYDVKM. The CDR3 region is CASRENYRPKLFF. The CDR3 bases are TGTGCCAGCAGGGAGAATTATAGGCCGAAACTGTTTTTT.

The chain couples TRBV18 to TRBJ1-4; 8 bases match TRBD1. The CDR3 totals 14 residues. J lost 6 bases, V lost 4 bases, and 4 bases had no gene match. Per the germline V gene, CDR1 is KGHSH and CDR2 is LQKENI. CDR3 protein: CASSRDRGDEKLFF. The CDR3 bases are TGTGCCAGCTCACGTGACAGGGGTGATGAAAAACTGTTTTTT.

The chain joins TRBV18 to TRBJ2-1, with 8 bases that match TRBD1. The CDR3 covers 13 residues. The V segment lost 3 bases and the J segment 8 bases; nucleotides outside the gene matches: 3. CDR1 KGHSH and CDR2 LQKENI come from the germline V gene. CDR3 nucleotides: TGTGCCAGCTCACCTGGGACAGGCGATGAGCAGTTCTTC. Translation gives CASSPGTGDEQFF.

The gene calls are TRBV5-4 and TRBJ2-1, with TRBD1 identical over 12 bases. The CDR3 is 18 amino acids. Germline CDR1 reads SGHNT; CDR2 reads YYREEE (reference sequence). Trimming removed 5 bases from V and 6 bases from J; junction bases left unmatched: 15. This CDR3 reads CASSPASGQGAGGNEQFF. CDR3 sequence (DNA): TGTGCCAGCAGTCCGGCTTCGGGACAGGGGGCAGGTGGCAATGAGCAGTTCTTC.

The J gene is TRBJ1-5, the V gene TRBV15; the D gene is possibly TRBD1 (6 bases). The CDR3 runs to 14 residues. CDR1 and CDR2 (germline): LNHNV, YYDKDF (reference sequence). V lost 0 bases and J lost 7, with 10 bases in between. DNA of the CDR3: TGTGCCACCAGCAGAGACAGGGGTAGGCAGCCCCAGCATTTT. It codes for CATSRDRGRQPQHF. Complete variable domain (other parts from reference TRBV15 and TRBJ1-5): DAMVIQNPRYQVTQFGKPVTLSCSQTLNHNVMYWYQQKSSQAPKLLFHYYDKDFNNEADTPDNFQSRRPNTSFCFLDIRSPGLGDTAMYLCATSRDRGRQPQHFGDGTRLSIL.

CDR3 sequence: CASSESGLGYTF. The CDR3 coding sequence is TGTGCCAGCAGTGAATCCGGTCTCGGCTACACCTTC. V and J are TRBV2 and TRBJ1-2; D remains ambiguous. The CDR3 loop spans 12 amino acids. CDR1 is SNHLY and CDR2 is FYNNEI in the germline V gene. Trimming cost V 2 bases and J 8 bases, with 9 bases left between them.

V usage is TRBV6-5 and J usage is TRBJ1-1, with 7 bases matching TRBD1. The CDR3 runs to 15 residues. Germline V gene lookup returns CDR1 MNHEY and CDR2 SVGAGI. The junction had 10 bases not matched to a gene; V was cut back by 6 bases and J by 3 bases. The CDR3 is CASSRKGAVDTEAFF. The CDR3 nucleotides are TGTGCCAGCAGCCGAAAGGGGGCAGTGGACACTGAAGCTTTCTTT.

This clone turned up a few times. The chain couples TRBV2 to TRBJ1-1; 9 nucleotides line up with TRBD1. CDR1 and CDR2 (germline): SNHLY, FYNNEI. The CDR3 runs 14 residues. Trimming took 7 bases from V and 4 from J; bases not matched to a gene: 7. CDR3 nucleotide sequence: TGTGCCAGCAAACAGGGGGCTTATAGCACTGAAGCTTTCTTT. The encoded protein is CASKQGAYSTEAFF.

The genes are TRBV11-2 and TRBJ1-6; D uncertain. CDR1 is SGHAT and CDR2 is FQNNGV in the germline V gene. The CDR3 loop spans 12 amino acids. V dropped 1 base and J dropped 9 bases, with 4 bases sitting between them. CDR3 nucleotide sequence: TGTGCCAGCAGCTTAGCCGGTTCACCCCTCCACTTT. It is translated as CASSLAGSPLHF.

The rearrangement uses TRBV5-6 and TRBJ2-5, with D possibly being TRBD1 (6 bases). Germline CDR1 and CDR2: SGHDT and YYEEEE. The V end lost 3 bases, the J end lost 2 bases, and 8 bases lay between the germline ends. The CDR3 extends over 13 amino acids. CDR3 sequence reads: CASSYGQQETQYF. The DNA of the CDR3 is TGTGCCAGCAGCTACGGACAGCAAGAGACCCAGTACTTC.

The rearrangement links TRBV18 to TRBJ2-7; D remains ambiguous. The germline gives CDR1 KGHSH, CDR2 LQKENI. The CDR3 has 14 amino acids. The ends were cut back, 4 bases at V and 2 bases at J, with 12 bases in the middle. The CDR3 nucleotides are TGTGCCAGCTCACAAGGCACAGCAACCTACGAGCAGTACTTC. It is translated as CASSQGTATYEQYF.

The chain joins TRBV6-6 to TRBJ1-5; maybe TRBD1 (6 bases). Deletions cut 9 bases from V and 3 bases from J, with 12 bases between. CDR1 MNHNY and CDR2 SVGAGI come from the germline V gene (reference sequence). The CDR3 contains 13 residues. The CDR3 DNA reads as TGTGCCAGTTCTGGACAGTACAATCAGCCCCAGCATTTT. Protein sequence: CASSGQYNQPQHF.

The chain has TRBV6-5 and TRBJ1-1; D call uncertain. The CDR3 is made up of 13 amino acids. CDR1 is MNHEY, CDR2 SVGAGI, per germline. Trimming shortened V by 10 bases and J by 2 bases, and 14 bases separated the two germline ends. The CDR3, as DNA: TGTGCCACCCCGAGACTCTACAACACTGAAGCTTTCTTT. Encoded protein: CATPRLYNTEAFF.

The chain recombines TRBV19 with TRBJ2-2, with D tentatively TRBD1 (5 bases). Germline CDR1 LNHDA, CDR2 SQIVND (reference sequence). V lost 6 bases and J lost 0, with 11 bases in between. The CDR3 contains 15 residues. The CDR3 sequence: CASSIPDTNTGELFF. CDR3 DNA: TGTGCCAGTAGCATACCGGACACGAACACCGGGGAGCTGTTTTTT. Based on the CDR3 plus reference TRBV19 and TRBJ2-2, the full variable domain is DGGITQSPKYLFRKEGQNVTLSCEQNLNHDAMYWYRQDPGQGLRLIYYSQIVNDFQKGDIAEGYSVSREKKESFPLTVTSAQKNPTAFYLCASSIPDTNTGELFFGEGSRLTVL.

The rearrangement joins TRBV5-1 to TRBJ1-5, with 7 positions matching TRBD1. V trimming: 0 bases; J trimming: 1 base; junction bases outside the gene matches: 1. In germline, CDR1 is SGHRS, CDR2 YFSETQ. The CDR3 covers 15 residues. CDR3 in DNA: TGCGCCAGCAGCTTGGAGGGGGCCAGCAATCAGCCCCAGCATTTT. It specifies CASSLEGASNQPQHF. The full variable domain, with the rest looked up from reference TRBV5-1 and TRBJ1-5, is KAGVTQTPRYLIKTRGQQVTLSCSPISGHRSVSWYQQTPGQGLQFLFEYFSETQRNKGNFPGRFSGRQFSNSRSEMNVSTLELGDSALYLCASSLEGASNQPQHFGDGTRLSIL.